This TCR beta chain stems from a study of graft-versus-host responses after intestinal transplantation. Study findings and constraints: Detection of GvH clones occurred in recipient marrow, and some had their first appearance in ileum or blood.

Remarks on this clone: What it binds is not known. Its ends do not fully match the called genes, so a read error is possible. The sample has other DNA sequences that encode this CDR3 too.

The data were produced by immunoSEQ multiplex PCR, yet TCRdb's version contains in-frame clones alone and is incomplete. Here the sample spans about 41,000 clones, approximately 95% being singletons. The V gene's germline CDR1 is SEHNR and CDR2 FQNEAQ (reference sequence). This CDR3 is built from 16 residues. This clonotype was obtained from a human donor who was the organ donor for an intestinal transplant. The source material was unstimulated CD8+ T cells sorted from spleen or lymph node cells, sampled before transplant. This chain links TRBV7-9 with TRBJ2-1; 13 bases are a match to TRBD2. CDR3 sequence: CASSPRLAGGYNEQFF. In nucleotides, the CDR3 is TGCGCCAGCAGCCCGAGACTAGCGGGGGGCTACAATGAGCAGTTCTTC.